The sequence of this TCR beta chain was determined in a study of CD8+CD57+ T cells in acquired aplastic anemia. Investigators profiled TCR beta VDJ and CDR3 from genomic DNA template. TCRdb used MiXCR to reprocess the reads, holding one entry per CDR3 protein. In the table there are 50,000 to 65,000 distinct CDR3 sequences, roughly three fifths of which are singletons. From germline, CDR1 is SGHRS and CDR2 YFSETQ. Trimming cost V 2 bases and J 0 bases, with 12 bases left between them. This CDR3 spans 17 amino acids. All patients picked for sequencing had shown, by flow cytometry, an expansion of CD8+CD57+ cells. Study-wide results and limits: Overlap between patients and controls comprised twenty-nine CD8+ CDR3 sequences.

Comment on this clonotype: The antigen remains undetermined.

Sequenced input: sorted CD4+, CD8+, or CD8+CD57+ T cells (not recorded which) from PBMCs. The J gene is TRBJ2-6, the V gene TRBV5-1; D uncertain. The receptor was isolated from a human donor with aplastic anemia. In DNA, the CDR3 is TGCGCCAGCAGCTTAGAAGGTGGGCACTCTGGGGCCAACGTCCTGACTTTC. Protein: CASSLEGGHSGANVLTF.